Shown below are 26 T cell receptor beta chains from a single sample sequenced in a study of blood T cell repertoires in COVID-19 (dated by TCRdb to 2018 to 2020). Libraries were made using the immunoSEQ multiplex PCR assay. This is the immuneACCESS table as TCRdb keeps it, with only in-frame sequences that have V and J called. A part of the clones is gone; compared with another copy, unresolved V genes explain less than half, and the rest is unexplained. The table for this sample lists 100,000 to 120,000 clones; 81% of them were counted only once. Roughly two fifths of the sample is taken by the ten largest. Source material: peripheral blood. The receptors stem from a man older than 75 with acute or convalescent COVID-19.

The CDR3 loop is CASSLPPRNILAGGPVPNEQFF. The CDR3 DNA sequence: TGTGCCAGCAGCCTGCCGCCCCGTAATATACTAGCGGGAGGGCCGGTACCGAATGAGCAGTTCTTC. This chain uses TRBV28 with TRBJ2-1, with TRBD2 matching 13 bases. The CDR3 covers 22 residues. Germline loops: CDR1 MDHEN, CDR2 SYDVKM. The trim removed 6 bases at V and 7 bases at J, leaving 27 bases unmatched.

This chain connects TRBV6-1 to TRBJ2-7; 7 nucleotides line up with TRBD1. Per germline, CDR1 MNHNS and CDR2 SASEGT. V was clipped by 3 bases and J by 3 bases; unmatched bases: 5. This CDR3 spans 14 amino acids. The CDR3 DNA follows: TGTGCCAGCAGTGATCGGACAGGTATCTACGAGCAGTACTTC. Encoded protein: CASSDRTGIYEQYF.

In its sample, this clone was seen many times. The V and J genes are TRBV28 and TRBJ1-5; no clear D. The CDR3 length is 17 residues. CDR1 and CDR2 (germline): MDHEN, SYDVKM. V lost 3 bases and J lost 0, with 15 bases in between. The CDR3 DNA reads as TGTGCCAGCAGTTTCCTGTGGCAGCGAAATAGCAATCAGCCCCAGCATTTT. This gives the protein CASSFLWQRNSNQPQHF.

CDR3 sequence: CASQGVSDTDTQYF. The CDR3 bases are TGTGCCAGTCAGGGGGTCTCCGACACAGATACGCAGTATTTT. The chain employs TRBV2 and TRBJ2-3, with 7 bases lining up with TRBD1. The ends lost 9 bases at V and 2 bases at J; junction bases unmatched: 8. The CDR3 covers 14 residues. Germline assignment: CDR1 SNHLY and CDR2 FYNNEI.

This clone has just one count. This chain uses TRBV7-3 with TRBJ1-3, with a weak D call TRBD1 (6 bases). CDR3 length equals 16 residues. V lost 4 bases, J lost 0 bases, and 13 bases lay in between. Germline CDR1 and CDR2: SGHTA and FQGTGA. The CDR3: CASSSRGRSSGNTIYF. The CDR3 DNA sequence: TGTGCCAGCAGCTCCAGGGGAAGGAGCTCTGGAAACACCATATATTTT.

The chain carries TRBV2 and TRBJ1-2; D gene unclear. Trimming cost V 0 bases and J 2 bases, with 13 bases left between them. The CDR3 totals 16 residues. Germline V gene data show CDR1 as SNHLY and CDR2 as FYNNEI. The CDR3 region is CASSEASPRPNYGYTF. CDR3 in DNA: TGTGCCAGCAGTGAAGCGAGTCCCAGGCCAAACTATGGCTACACCTTC.

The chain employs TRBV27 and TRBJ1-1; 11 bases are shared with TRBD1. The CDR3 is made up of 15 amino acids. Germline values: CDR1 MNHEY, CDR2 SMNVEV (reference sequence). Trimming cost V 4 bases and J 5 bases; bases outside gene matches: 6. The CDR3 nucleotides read TGTGCCAGCAGTTCATCGGGACAGGGGGGTACTGAAGCTTTCTTT. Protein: CASSSSGQGGTEAFF.

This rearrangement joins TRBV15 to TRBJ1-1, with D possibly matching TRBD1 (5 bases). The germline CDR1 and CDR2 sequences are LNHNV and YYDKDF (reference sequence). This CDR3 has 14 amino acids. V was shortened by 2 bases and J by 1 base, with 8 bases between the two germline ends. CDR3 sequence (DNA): TGTGCCACCAGCAGATCTCAGGGGAACACTGAAGCTTTCTTT. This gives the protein CATSRSQGNTEAFF.

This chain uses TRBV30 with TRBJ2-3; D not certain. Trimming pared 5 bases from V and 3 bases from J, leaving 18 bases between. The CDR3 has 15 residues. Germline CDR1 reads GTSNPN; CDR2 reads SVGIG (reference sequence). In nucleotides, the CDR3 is TGTGCCTGGTCCGAAGGAGCAGTTGAGACAGATACGCAGTATTTT. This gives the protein CAWSEGAVETDTQYF.

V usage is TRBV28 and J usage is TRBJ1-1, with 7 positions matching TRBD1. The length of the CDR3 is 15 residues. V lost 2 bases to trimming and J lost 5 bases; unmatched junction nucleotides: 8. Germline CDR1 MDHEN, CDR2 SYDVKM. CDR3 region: CASSLPRTGGTEAFF. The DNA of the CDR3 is TGTGCCAGCAGTTTACCAAGGACAGGTGGGACTGAAGCTTTCTTT.

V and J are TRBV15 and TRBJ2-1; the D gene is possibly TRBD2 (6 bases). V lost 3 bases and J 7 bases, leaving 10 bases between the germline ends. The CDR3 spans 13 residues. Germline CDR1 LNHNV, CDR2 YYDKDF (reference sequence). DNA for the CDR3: TGTGCCACCAGCAGGGGGGGAGGTAATGAGCAGTTCTTC. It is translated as CATSRGGGNEQFF.

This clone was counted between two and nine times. Written as DNA, the CDR3 is TGTGCCAGCAGCTTGGAAAGCGGGAGGGCCAACGAGCAGTTCTTC. Translation: CASSLESGRANEQFF. The chain is built from TRBV7-9 and TRBJ2-1; 10 bases align to TRBD2. Germline lookup yields CDR1 SEHNR and CDR2 FQNEAQ (reference sequence). CDR3 length: 15 amino acids. With 3 bases clipped from V and 10 bases from J, the junction kept 9 bases outside the gene matches. Full variable domain (missing parts from reference TRBV7-9 and TRBJ2-1): DTGVSQNPRHKITKRGQNVTFRCDPISEHNRLYWYRQTLGQGPEFLTYFQNEAQLEKSRLLSDRFSAERPKGSFSTLEIQRTEQGDSAMYLCASSLESGRANEQFFGPGTRLTVL.

The CDR3 region has the DNA TGTGCCAGCAGCGTCGAAGAGACCCAGTACTTC. It encodes CASSVEETQYF. The V call is TRBV3-1 (or the pseudogene TRBV3-2), the J call TRBJ2-5; D is uncertain. The CDR3 contains 11 residues. V was clipped by 5 bases and J by 3 bases, with 4 bases between them. CDR1 LGHDT and CDR2 YNNKEL come from the germline V gene (reference sequence).

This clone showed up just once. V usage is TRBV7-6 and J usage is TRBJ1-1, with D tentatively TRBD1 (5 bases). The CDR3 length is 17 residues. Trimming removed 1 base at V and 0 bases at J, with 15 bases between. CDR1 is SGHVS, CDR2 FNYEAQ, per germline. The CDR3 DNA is TGTGCCAGCAGCTTAGAATCAGGGTTGCCTATGAACACTGAAGCTTTCTTT. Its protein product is CASSLESGLPMNTEAFF.

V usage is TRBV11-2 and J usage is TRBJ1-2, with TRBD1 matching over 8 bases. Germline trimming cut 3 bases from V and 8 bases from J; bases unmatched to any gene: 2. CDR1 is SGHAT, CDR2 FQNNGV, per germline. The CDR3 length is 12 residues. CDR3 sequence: CASSLTGVGYTF. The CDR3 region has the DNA TGTGCCAGCAGCTTGACAGGGGTCGGCTACACCTTC.

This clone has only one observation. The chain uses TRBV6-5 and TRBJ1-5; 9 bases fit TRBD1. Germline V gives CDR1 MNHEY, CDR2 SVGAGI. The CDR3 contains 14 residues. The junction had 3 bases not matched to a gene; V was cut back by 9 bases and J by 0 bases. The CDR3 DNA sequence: TGTGCCAGGGGGACAGGGAATAGCAATCAGCCCCAGCATTTT. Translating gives CARGTGNSNQPQHF.

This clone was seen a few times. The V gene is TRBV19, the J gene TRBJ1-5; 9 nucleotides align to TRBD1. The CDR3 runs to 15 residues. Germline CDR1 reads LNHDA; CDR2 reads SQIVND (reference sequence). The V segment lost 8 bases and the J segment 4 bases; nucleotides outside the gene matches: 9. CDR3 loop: CASEGLGTGNQPQHF. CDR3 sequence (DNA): TGTGCCAGTGAGGGCCTGGGGACAGGGAATCAGCCCCAGCATTTT.

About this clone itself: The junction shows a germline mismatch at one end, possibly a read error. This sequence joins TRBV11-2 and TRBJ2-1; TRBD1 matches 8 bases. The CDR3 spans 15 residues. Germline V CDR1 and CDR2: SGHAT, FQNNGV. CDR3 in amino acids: CASSLETGVGNEQFF. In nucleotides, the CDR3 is TGTGCCAGCAGTTTAGAGACAGGGGTTGGCAATGAGCAGTTCTTC.

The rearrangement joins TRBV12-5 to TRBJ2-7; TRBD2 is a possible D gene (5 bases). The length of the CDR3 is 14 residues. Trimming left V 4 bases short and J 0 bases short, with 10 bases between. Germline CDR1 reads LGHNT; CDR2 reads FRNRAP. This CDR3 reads CASGSPGLSYEQYF. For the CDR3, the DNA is TGTGCTAGTGGTTCCCCCGGACTCTCCTACGAGCAGTACTTC.

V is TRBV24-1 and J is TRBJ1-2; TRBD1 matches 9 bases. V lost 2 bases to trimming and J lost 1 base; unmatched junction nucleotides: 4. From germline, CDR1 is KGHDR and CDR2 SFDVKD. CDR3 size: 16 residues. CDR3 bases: TGTGCCACCAGTGATTCAGGACAGGGGATTAACTATGGCTACACCTTC. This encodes CATSDSGQGINYGYTF.

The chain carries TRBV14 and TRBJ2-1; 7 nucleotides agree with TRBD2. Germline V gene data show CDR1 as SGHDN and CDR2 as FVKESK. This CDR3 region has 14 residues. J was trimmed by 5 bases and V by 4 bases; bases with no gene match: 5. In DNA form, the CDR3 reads TGTGCCAGCAGCCGGACCGGGACTAACAATGAGCAGTTCTTC. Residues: CASSRTGTNNEQFF. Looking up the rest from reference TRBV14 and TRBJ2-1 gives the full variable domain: EAGVTQFPSHSVIEKGQTVTLRCDPISGHDNLYWYRRVMGKEIKFLLHFVKESKQDESGMPNNRFLAERTGGTYSTLKVQPAELEDSGVYFCASSRTGTNNEQFFGPGTRLTVL.

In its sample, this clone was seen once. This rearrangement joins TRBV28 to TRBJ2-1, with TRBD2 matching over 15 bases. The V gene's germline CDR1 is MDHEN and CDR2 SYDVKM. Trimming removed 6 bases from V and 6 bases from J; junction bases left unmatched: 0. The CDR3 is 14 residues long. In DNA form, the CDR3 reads TGTGCCAGCAGGGGACTAGCGGGAGGCAATGAGCAGTTCTTC. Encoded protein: CASRGLAGGNEQFF.

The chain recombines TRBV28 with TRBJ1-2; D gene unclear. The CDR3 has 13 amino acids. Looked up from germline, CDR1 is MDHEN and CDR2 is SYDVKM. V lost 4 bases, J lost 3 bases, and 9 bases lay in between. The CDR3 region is CASSSPEYYGYTF. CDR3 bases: TGTGCCAGCAGTTCCCCCGAGTACTATGGCTACACCTTC.

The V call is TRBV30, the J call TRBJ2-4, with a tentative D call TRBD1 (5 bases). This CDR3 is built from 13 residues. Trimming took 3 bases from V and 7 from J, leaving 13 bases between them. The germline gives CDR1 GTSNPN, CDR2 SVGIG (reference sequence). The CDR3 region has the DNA TGTGCCTGGAGCAGGGAAGGGGTTAACATTCAGTACTTC. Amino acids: CAWSREGVNIQYF.

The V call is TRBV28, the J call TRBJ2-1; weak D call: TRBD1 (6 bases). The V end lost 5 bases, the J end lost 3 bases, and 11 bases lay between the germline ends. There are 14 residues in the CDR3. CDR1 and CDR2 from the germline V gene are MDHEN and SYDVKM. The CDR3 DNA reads TGTGCCAGCAGTCGGACAGCCATCTACAATGAGCAGTTCTTC. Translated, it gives CASSRTAIYNEQFF. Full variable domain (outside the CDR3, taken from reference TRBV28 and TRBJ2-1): DVKVTQSSRYLVKRTGEKVFLECVQDMDHENMFWYRQDPGLGLRLIYFSYDVKMKEKGDIPEGYSVSREKKERFSLILESASTNQTSMYLCASSRTAIYNEQFFGPGTRLTVL.

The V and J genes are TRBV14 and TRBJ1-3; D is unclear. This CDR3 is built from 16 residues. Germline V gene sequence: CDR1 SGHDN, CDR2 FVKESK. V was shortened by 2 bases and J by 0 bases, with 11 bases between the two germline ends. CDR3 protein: CASSQQRSGSGNTIYF. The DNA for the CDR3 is TGTGCCAGCAGCCAACAGCGCAGCGGCTCTGGAAACACCATATATTTT.